This TCR beta chain was profiled in a study of shared clonotypes between healthy human individuals. A remark on this clone: Its antigen is not identified.

The input for sorted-subset replicate PCRs was about 0.2 ug DNA, tens of thousands of T cell genomes. Profiled with immunoSEQ multiplex PCR; TCRdb holds only in-frame clones, not every one. The sample records about 1 million clones, about 70% being singletons. The CDR3 extends over 16 amino acids. Per germline, CDR1 SGHTA and CDR2 FQGTGA. Trimming cost V 5 bases and J 0 bases, with 15 bases left between them. Study outcomes and limitations: Of the naive CD4 clonotypes, around 4.7% were shared across a few donors. Clonotypes shared by all four sorted-subset donors had higher generation probabilities than non-shared clonotypes.

This TCR was sampled from a man aged 18 to 29 in good health. The sequenced material came from memory CD4+ T cells sorted from blood. The subset here: CD45RA-negative fraction. The chain joins TRBV7-3 to TRBJ2-3; D perhaps matches TRBD2 (7 bases). The CDR3 bases are TGTGCCAGCAGCCGGGGGGCCATGCCTAGCACAGATACGCAGTATTTT. Residues: CASSRGAMPSTDTQYF.